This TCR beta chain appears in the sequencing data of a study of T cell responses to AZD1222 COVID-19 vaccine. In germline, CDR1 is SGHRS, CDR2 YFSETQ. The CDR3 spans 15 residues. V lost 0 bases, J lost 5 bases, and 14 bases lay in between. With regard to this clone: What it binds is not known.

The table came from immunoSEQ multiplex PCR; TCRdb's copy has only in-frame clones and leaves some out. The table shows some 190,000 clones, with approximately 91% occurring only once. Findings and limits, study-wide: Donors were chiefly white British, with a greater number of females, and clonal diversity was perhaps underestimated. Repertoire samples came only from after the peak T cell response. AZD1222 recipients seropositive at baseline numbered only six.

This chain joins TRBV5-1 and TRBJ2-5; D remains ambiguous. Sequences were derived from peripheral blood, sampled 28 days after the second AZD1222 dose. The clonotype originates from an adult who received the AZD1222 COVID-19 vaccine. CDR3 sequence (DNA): TGCGCCAGCAGCTTGGTGGGATCGCCCCAGGAGACCCAGTACTTC. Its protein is CASSLVGSPQETQYF.